The 28 T cell receptor beta chains below were found in one sample sequenced in a study of CD8 T cells in ankylosing spondylitis. Each CDR3 protein gets one entry after TCRdb re-called the 5' RACE reads with MiXCR. The sample lists about 700,000 distinct CDR3 sequences; under 20% were seen once. Points from the study as a whole: Seemingly characteristic of ankylosing spondylitis blood was a TCR beta motif consisting of several highly homologous variants.

Their recognized antigens are unknown. The material sequenced was blood, either unsorted or a sorted T cell fraction (not recorded which). The receptor set was obtained from a male donor with ankylosing spondylitis.

This clonotype was seen only a few times. The chain couples TRBV20-1 to TRBJ2-1; TRBD1 matches at 9 bases. The CDR3 loop spans 16 amino acids. The germline gives CDR1 DFQATT, CDR2 SNEGSKA (reference sequence). With V trimmed by 0 bases and J by 3 bases, 6 bases remained unmatched. The CDR3 reads CSARDVDRGVYNEQFF. The DNA of the CDR3 is TGCAGTGCTAGAGATGTGGACAGGGGAGTCTACAATGAGCAGTTCTTC.

The chain joins TRBV12-3 or TRBV12-4 to TRBJ2-2; no definite D call. V lost 7 bases and J lost 3, with 12 bases in between. There are 14 residues in the CDR3. The CDR3 nucleotides are TGTGCCAGCACGCGTTTACGGGACACCGGGGAGCTGTTTTTT. This translates into CASTRLRDTGELFF.

The genes are TRBV2 and TRBJ2-3, with D tentatively TRBD1 (7 bases). The CDR3 is 15 amino acids. Between the trimmed V and J ends, which lost 3 bases and 1 base, there was a span of 11 bases. Germline-derived CDR1 and CDR2 are SNHLY and FYNNEI. CDR3 protein: CASSEAGQRTDTQYF. CDR3 nucleotide sequence: TGTGCCAGCAGTGAGGCGGGACAGCGCACAGATACGCAGTATTTT. Filled out from reference TRBV2 and TRBJ2-3, the complete variable domain reads EPEVTQTPSHQVTQMGQEVILRCVPISNHLYFYWYRQILGQKVEFLVSFYNNEISEKSEIFDDQFSVERPDGSNFTLKIRSTKLEDSAMYFCASSEAGQRTDTQYFGPGTRLTVL.

This clonotype was detected only a few times. The chain is built from TRBV30 and TRBJ1-1, with D perhaps TRBD1 (6 bases). CDR1 is GTSNPN, CDR2 SVGIG, per germline (reference sequence). Trimming took off 5 bases at V and 4 bases at J, with 23 bases between the two ends. CDR3 length equals 16 residues. CDR3 loop: CAWGRNLAGESTEAFF. As DNA, the CDR3 is TGTGCCTGGGGGAGGAATCTGGCAGGGGAATCCACTGAAGCTTTCTTT.

V gene TRBV10-3 combines with J gene TRBJ1-5, with D unresolved. V lost 6 bases and J lost 0, with 9 bases in between. Germline CDR1 and CDR2: ENHRY and SYGVKD. The CDR3 runs to 14 residues. CDR3 nucleotide sequence: TGTGCCATCAGCCCCGACAATAGCAATCAGCCCCAGCATTTT. Protein sequence: CAISPDNSNQPQHF.

V usage is TRBV5-1 and J usage is TRBJ1-2, with 10 nucleotides matching TRBD1. V lost 4 bases, J lost 7 bases, and 10 bases stayed unmatched. The CDR3 runs to 15 residues. Germline loops: CDR1 SGHRS, CDR2 YFSETQ. The CDR3 here is CASSPGTGERSGYTF. CDR3 coding DNA: TGCGCCAGCAGCCCGGGGACAGGGGAAAGAAGTGGCTACACCTTC.

This clonotype was seen only once. V usage is TRBV6-5 and J usage is TRBJ2-1; tentatively, D is TRBD1 or TRBD2 (5 bases each). Germline V gives CDR1 MNHEY, CDR2 SVGAGI. Trimming removed 0 bases from V and 0 bases from J, with 9 bases in between. This CDR3 is built from 16 residues. The CDR3 bases are TGTGCCAGCAGTTACTCCCGGGGCGGCTCCTACAATGAGCAGTTCTTC. This gives the protein CASSYSRGGSYNEQFF.

This clonotype was recorded a few times. The chain is built from TRBV5-1 and TRBJ2-1, with D possibly TRBD2 on 6 matching bases. The CDR3 extends over 16 amino acids. V was cut by 5 bases and J by 0 bases, with 15 bases left in between. Germline-derived CDR1 and CDR2 are SGHRS and YFSETQ. This chain's CDR3 is CASSPLAASSYNEQFF. DNA of the CDR3: TGCGCCAGCAGTCCCTTAGCGGCAAGCTCCTACAATGAGCAGTTCTTC.

In this sample, this clonotype turned up a few times. The chain combines TRBV6-5 with TRBJ1-5, with unresolved D. Trimming pared 0 bases from V and 5 bases from J, leaving 8 bases between. The CDR3 extends over 14 amino acids. CDR1 is MNHEY and CDR2 is SVGAGI in the germline V gene. The CDR3 loop reads CASSYSSLDQPQHF. The CDR3, as DNA: TGTGCCAGCAGTTACTCGTCTTTGGATCAGCCCCAGCATTTT.

This clonotype was picked up a small number of times. A read error may produce the germline difference seen at one junction end. The chain carries TRBV4-1 and TRBJ2-1; a weak D match, TRBD1 (6 bases). Germline V gene sequence: CDR1 MGHRA, CDR2 YSYEKL. The CDR3 loop spans 14 amino acids. CDR3: CASSQEEEGGRLLF. CDR3 DNA: TGCGCCAGCAGCCAAGAGGAGGAAGGGGGTCGTTTGCTCTTC.

This clonotype was detected only a few times. The chain is built from TRBV20-1 and TRBJ1-1, with TRBD1 matching 8 bases. The V gene end was trimmed by 6 bases and the J gene end by 1 base; junction bases not matched to a gene: 13. This CDR3 is 16 amino acids long. Germline V gene lookup returns CDR1 DFQATT and CDR2 SNEGSKA (reference sequence). CDR3 sequence: CSARQGSRSPNTEAFF. CDR3 sequence (DNA): TGCAGTGCCCGACAGGGGAGCCGGTCCCCGAACACTGAAGCTTTCTTT.

This clonotype appeared a few times. The chain has TRBV12-3 or TRBV12-4 and TRBJ1-2, with a weak D call TRBD1 (6 bases). This CDR3 spans 12 amino acids. Trimming removed 5 bases at V and 7 bases at J, with 11 bases between. CDR3 amino acids: CASSTTGFGYTF. CDR3 DNA: TGTGCCAGCAGTACCACAGGGTTTGGCTACACCTTC.

This clonotype appeared a few times. The CDR3 protein is CASSQSPDGAAARYEQYF. CDR3 nucleotides: TGCGCCAGCAGCCAAAGCCCTGACGGAGCGGCCGCACGCTACGAGCAGTACTTC. This chain connects TRBV4-1 to TRBJ2-7, with a tentative D call TRBD2 (5 bases). V lost 2 bases, J lost 3 bases, and 23 bases lay in between. The CDR3 runs 18 residues. Germline CDR1 is MGHRA and CDR2 is YSYEKL.

This chain joins TRBV11-1 and TRBJ2-1, with 8 nucleotides matching TRBD2. The CDR3 extends over 15 amino acids. Trimming took 2 bases from V and 3 from J; bases not matched to a gene: 3. From germline, CDR1 is SGHAT and CDR2 FQDESV (reference sequence). The CDR3 loop reads CASSLNRGGYNEQFF. Here the CDR3 DNA reads TGTGCCAGCAGCTTAAATCGGGGGGGCTACAATGAGCAGTTCTTC.

V usage is TRBV4-1 and J usage is TRBJ2-1; D could derive from TRBD1 or TRBD2 (6 bases each). In germline, CDR1 is MGHRA, CDR2 YSYEKL. Trimming took 1 base from V and 6 from J, leaving 16 bases between them. CDR3 size: 16 residues. CDR3 in amino acids: CASSQVVGGSTNEQFF. The CDR3 nucleotides read TGCGCCAGCAGCCAAGTTGTGGGGGGCTCAACCAATGAGCAGTTCTTC.

The V call is TRBV7-6, the J call TRBJ1-1; D is unresolved. This CDR3 is built from 16 residues. CDR1 and CDR2 from the germline V gene are SGHVS and FNYEAQ. Trimming shortened V by 0 bases and J by 0 bases, and 11 bases separated the two germline ends. For the CDR3, the DNA is TGTGCCAGCAGCTTAGCGGGTCGGGGATTGAACACTGAAGCTTTCTTT. Protein product: CASSLAGRGLNTEAFF.

The chain is built from TRBV20-1 and TRBJ2-2, with 8 bases that match TRBD1. The CDR3 covers 15 residues. Germline trimming cut 6 bases from V and 0 bases from J; bases unmatched to any gene: 6. Germline V gene sequence: CDR1 DFQATT, CDR2 SNEGSKA (reference sequence). The CDR3 protein is CSAPDRGSNTGELFF. The DNA for the CDR3 is TGCAGTGCCCCCGACAGGGGTTCGAACACCGGGGAGCTGTTTTTT.

This clonotype was recorded once. The CDR3 DNA is TGTGCCAGCAGCCATCTAGCGGGAATGGAAGATACGCAGTATTTT. Translated, it gives CASSHLAGMEDTQYF. The chain uses TRBV3-1 and TRBJ2-3; 9 nucleotides agree with TRBD2. CDR3 length: 15 amino acids. From germline, CDR1 is LGHDT and CDR2 YNNKEL (reference sequence). Trimming cost V 3 bases and J 5 bases; bases outside gene matches: 6.

This clonotype was observed a few times. The chain is built from TRBV5-1 and TRBJ2-3, with D hard to call. Germline V CDR1 and CDR2: SGHRS, YFSETQ. This CDR3 is 13 amino acids long. Trimming took off 2 bases at V and 3 bases at J, with 7 bases between the two ends. The CDR3 loop reads CASSFPATDTQYF. The CDR3 DNA reads as TGCGCCAGCAGCTTCCCAGCTACAGATACGCAGTATTTT. The complete variable domain, with remaining parts taken from reference TRBV5-1 and TRBJ2-3, reads KAGVTQTPRYLIKTRGQQVTLSCSPISGHRSVSWYQQTPGQGLQFLFEYFSETQRNKGNFPGRFSGRQFSNSRSEMNVSTLELGDSALYLCASSFPATDTQYFGPGTRLTVL.

This clonotype was detected a few times. The gene calls are TRBV12-3 or TRBV12-4 and TRBJ2-1, with 12 bases fitting TRBD2. With 6 bases clipped from V and 3 bases from J, the junction kept 9 bases outside the gene matches. The CDR3 extends over 17 amino acids. The CDR3 DNA follows: TGTGCCAGCAGAAAGACTAGCGGGGGCCTCAACTACAATGAGCAGTTCTTC. This gives the protein CASRKTSGGLNYNEQFF.

V usage is TRBV20-1 and J usage is TRBJ2-3; D is undetermined. The CDR3 contains 13 residues. Trimming left V 0 bases short and J 4 bases short, with 8 bases between. Germline CDR1 reads DFQATT; CDR2 reads SNEGSKA (reference sequence). The CDR3 nucleotides read TGCAGTGCTAGAGATGTGGTAGCAGATACGCAGTATTTT. Its protein is CSARDVVADTQYF.

The gene calls are TRBV7-2 and TRBJ2-2, with TRBD2 matching over 8 bases. Germline assignment: CDR1 SGHTA and CDR2 FQGNSA. There are 16 residues in the CDR3. V shed 1 base and J 4 bases; nucleotides not matched to a gene: 5. The CDR3: CASSLESGRVTGELFF. The CDR3 coding sequence is TGTGCCAGCAGCTTAGAGTCCGGGAGGGTCACCGGGGAGCTGTTTTTT. The full variable domain, rest sourced from reference TRBV7-2 and TRBJ2-2, is GAGVSQSPSNKVTEKGKDVELRCDPISGHTALYWYRQSLGQGLEFLIYFQGNSAPDKSGLPSDRFSAERTGGSVSTLTIQRTQQEDSAVYLCASSLESGRVTGELFFGEGSRLTVL.

This clonotype was seen ten or more times. The chain links TRBV3-1 to TRBJ2-7; the D is unclear. Germline lookup yields CDR1 LGHDT and CDR2 YNNKEL (reference sequence). CDR3 length equals 13 residues. V lost 0 bases and J 2 bases, leaving 5 bases between the germline ends. CDR3 region: CASSQDGAYEQYF. The CDR3 coding sequence is TGTGCCAGCAGCCAAGATGGTGCCTACGAGCAGTACTTC.

The rearrangement links TRBV5-1 to TRBJ1-5; the match to TRBD1 covers 7 bases. V lost 4 bases, J lost 3 bases, and 7 bases stayed unmatched. Germline CDR1 reads SGHRS; CDR2 reads YFSETQ. CDR3 size: 15 residues. The CDR3 nucleotides read TGCGCCAGCAGCCTCTCCGGGACAGCCAATCAGCCCCAGCATTTT. Residues: CASSLSGTANQPQHF.

At least ten counts were recorded for this clonotype. V and J are TRBV20-1 and TRBJ2-5; D might be TRBD2 (5 bases). Trimming stripped 3 bases from V and 2 bases from J, with 13 bases between. Germline V gene data show CDR1 as DFQATT and CDR2 as SNEGSKA (reference sequence). This CDR3 is built from 14 residues. The CDR3 loop reads CSASPGKRQETQYF. The CDR3 coding sequence is TGCAGTGCTAGTCCGGGAAAGAGGCAAGAGACCCAGTACTTC.

The V gene is TRBV10-3, the J gene TRBJ1-1, with D tentatively TRBD1 (5 bases). This CDR3 has 14 amino acids. Germline V CDR1 and CDR2: ENHRY, SYGVKD. Trimming removed 6 bases at V and 6 bases at J, with 17 bases between. The CDR3 DNA follows: TGTGCCATCAGCTGGGACCTCAACGGGGCTGAAGCTTTCTTT. Translation gives CAISWDLNGAEAFF.

This chain joins TRBV27 and TRBJ2-2; maybe TRBD1 (6 bases). The CDR3 is made up of 16 amino acids. Germline lookup yields CDR1 MNHEY and CDR2 SMNVEV (reference sequence). Trimming took off 2 bases at V and 3 bases at J, with 13 bases between the two ends. The CDR3 here is CASSLKAGDHTGELFF. For the CDR3, the DNA is TGTGCCAGCAGTTTAAAGGCAGGGGATCACACCGGGGAGCTGTTTTTT.

For the CDR3, the DNA is TGCAGCGTTGAAGACGGGGGGGCCGGCTATGGCTACACCTTC. It is translated as CSVEDGGAGYGYTF. The chain uses TRBV29-1 and TRBJ1-2, with D perhaps matching TRBD1 (6 bases). The CDR3 extends over 14 amino acids. Germline V gives CDR1 SQVTM, CDR2 ANQGSEA. Trimming pared 0 bases from V and 4 bases from J, leaving 12 bases between.